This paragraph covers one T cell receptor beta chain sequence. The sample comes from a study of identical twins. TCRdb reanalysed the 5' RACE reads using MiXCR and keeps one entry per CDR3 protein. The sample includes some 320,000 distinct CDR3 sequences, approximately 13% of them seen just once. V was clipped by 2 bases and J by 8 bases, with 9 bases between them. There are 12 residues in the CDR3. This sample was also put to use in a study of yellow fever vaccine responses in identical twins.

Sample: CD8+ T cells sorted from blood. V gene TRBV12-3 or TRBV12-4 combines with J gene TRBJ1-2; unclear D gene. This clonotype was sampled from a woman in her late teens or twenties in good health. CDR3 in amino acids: CASSLWIQGYTF. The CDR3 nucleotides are TGTGCCAGCAGTTTATGGATCCAGGGCTACACCTTC.